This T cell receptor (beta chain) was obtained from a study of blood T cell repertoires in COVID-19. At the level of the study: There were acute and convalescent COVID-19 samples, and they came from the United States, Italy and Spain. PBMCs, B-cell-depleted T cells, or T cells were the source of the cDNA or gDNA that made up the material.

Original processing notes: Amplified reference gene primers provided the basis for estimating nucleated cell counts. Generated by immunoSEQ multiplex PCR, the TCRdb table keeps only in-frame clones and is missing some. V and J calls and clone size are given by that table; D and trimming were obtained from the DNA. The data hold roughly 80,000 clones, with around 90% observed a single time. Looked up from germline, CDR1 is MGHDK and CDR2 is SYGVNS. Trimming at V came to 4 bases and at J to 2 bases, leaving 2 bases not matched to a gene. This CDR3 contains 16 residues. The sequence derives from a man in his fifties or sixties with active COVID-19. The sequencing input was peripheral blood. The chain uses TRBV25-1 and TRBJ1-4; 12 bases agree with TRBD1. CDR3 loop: CASSGDRGRTNEKLFF. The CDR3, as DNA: TGTGCCAGCAGTGGGGACAGGGGGCGTACTAATGAAAAACTGTTTTTT.